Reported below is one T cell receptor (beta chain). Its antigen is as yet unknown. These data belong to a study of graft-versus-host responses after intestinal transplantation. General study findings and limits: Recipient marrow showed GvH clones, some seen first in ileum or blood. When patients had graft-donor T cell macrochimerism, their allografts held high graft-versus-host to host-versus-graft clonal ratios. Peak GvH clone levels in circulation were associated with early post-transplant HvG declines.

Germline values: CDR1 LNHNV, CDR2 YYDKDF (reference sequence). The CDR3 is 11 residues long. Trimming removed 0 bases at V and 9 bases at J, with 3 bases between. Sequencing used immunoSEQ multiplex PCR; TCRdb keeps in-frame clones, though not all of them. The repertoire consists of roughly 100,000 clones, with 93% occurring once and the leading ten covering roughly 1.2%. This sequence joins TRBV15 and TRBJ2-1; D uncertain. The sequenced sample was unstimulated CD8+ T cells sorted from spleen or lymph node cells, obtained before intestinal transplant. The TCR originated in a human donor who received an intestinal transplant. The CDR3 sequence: CATSRDGEQFF. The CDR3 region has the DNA TGTGCCACCAGCAGAGATGGTGAGCAGTTCTTC.